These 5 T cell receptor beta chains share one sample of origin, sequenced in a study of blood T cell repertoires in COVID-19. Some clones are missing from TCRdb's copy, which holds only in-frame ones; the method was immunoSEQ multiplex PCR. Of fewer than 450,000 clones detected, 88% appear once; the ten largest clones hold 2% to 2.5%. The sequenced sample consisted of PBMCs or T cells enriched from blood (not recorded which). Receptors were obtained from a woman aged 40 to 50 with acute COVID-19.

CDR3: CAQGGEQFF. CDR3 bases: TGTGCCCAGGGTGGGGAGCAGTTCTTC. The V call is TRBV13, the J call TRBJ2-1; D possibly corresponds to TRBD1 (5 bases). Trimming shortened V by 11 bases and J by 10 bases, and 9 bases separated the two germline ends. The CDR3 is 9 residues long. CDR1 PRHDT and CDR2 FYEKMQ come from the germline V gene (reference sequence). Full variable domain (remainder filled in from reference TRBV13 and TRBJ2-1): AAGVIQSPRHLIKEKRETATLKCYPIPRHDTVYWYQQGPGQDPQFLISFYEKMQSDKGSIPDRFSAQQFSDYHSELNMSSLELGDSALYFCAQGGEQFFGPGTRLTVL.

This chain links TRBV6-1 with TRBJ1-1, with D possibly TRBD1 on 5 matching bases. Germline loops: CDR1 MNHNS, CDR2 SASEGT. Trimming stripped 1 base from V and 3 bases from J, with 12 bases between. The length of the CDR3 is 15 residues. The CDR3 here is CASSEVGTGDTEAFF. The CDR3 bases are TGTGCCAGCAGTGAAGTAGGGACGGGAGACACTGAAGCTTTCTTT.

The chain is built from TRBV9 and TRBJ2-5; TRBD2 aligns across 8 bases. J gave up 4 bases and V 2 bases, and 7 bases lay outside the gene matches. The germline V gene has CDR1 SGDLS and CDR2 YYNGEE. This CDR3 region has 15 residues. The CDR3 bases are TGTGCCAGCAGCGTCGGGGGGGAGTGGTTAGAGACCCAGTACTTC. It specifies CASSVGGEWLETQYF.

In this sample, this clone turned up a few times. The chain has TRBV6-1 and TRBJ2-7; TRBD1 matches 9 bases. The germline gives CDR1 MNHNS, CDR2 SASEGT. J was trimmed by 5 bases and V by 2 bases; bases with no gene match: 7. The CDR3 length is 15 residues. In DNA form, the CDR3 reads TGTGCCAGCAGTGAATTAGACAGGGGGATCAACGAGCAGTACTTC. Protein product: CASSELDRGINEQYF.

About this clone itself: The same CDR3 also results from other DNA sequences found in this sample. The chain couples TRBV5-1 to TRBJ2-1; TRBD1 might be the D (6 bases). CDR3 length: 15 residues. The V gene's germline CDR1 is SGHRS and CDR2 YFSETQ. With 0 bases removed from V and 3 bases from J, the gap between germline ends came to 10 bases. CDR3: CASSLVGAVYNEQFF. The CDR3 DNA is TGCGCCAGCAGCTTGGTGGGGGCCGTCTACAATGAGCAGTTCTTC.